This TCR beta chain was profiled in a study of T cell changes during pregnancy in multiple sclerosis (dated by TCRdb to the late 2010s). For the wider study: The study looked at changes in the T cell repertoire across pregnancy in women with multiple sclerosis.

Concerning this clone: Its specific antigen is unknown. No clone much larger than this one lies a single base away; base qualities are absent.

Here V drops 0 bases and J drops 5 bases, and the junction holds 4 bases not matched to any gene. Reading from cysteine to phenylalanine, the CDR3 counts 16 amino acids. Just CDR3 DNA is preserved here, 48 bases in frame from base 1. The germline V gene specifies LGHNT as CDR1 and FRNRAP as CDR2. Libraries were prepared through the immunoSEQ multiplex PCR assay. TCRdb retrieved this table from immuneACCESS and kept in-frame rearrangements only. Not all clones are present; in checked studies, unresolved V genes account for under half, and no reason is known for the remainder. In all, the sample holds under 50,000 clones, and approximately 94% of those were seen once. Under 0.4% of the sample rests with the top ten.

The rearrangement joined TRBV12-5 to TRBJ2-1; TRBD1 matches 10 bases in the middle. Specimen: CD4+ T cells from peripheral blood mononuclear cells, collected after pregnancy. This receptor was identified in a female donor with multiple sclerosis, enrolled in a pregnancy study. At the DNA level, the sequence is TGTGCTAGTGGTTTGGTCCCGGGACAGGGGAACAATGAGCAGTTCTTC. Its protein product is CASGLVPGQGNNEQFF.